The entry below describes one T cell receptor beta chain. The donor cohort consisted entirely of Caucasian adults residing in Nashville, Tennessee. The CDR3 is 14 amino acids. Trimming removed 3 bases at V and 3 bases at J, with 11 bases between. CDR1 is SGHTA, CDR2 FQGNSA, per germline. Profiled with immunoSEQ multiplex PCR; TCRdb holds only in-frame clones, not every one. The sample holds millions of clones, about 95% seen once. The data were taken from a study of shared clonotypes between healthy human individuals. This clonotype was obtained from a young man in good health. The rearrangement uses TRBV7-2 and TRBJ1-1; no clear D gene. Sample: naive CD4+ T cells sorted from blood. As to subset: CD45RA+ positively selected. The CDR3 bases are TGTGCCAGCAGCTTTCAACCAGGTGACACTGAAGCTTTCTTT. It translates to CASSFQPGDTEAFF.